This TCR beta chain was retrieved from a study of human T cells and chemical hapten exposure. Time point defined: patch test 2, 6 weeks after DPC sensitization. Treatment denoted: therapeutic diphenylcyclopropenone sensitization with weekly scalp DPC. This clonotype was found a few times. Per the germline V gene, CDR1 is MNHNS and CDR2 is SASEGT. There are 15 residues in the CDR3. The V segment lost 7 bases and the J segment 7 bases; nucleotides outside the gene matches: 11. TCRdb ran MiXCR on the RACE reads and lists one entry per CDR3 protein. The sample contains roughly 140,000 distinct CDR3 sequences, approximately 12% of which appear only once.

The origin of this receptor is a woman aged 50 to 60 with alopecia areata. Some clones in this sample may be carry-over from other donors' samples. This specimen consisted of whole blood, obtained in connection with sensitization to the hapten diphenylcyclopropenone (DPC). The genes are TRBV6-1 and TRBJ2-7; 12 positions match TRBD2. Written as DNA, the CDR3 is TGTGCCAGCACTTCACCGACTAGCGGGAGTGGGGAGCAGTACTTC. Amino acids: CASTSPTSGSGEQYF.